This T cell receptor (beta chain) was sequenced during a study of memory CD4+ T cells and cytomegalovirus serostatus. Single viable CD3+CD4+CD8-CD45RO+ cells were sorted as the memory CD4+ T cells. There are 15 residues in the CDR3. Per germline, CDR1 SGHTA and CDR2 FQGNSA. V lost 5 bases and J lost 2, with 15 bases in between. This table comes from immunoSEQ multiplex PCR, and its TCRdb copy is limited to in-frame clones, with some not included. In the table there are 80,000 or so clones, 60% to 80% of which are singletons. The sequence was obtained from an adult in good health and CMV-seropositive. The chain recombines TRBV7-2 with TRBJ2-5; tentatively, D is TRBD2 (6 bases). Material: memory CD4+ T cells from blood. CDR3 protein: CASSLRGTSQETQYF. The CDR3 region has the DNA TGTGCCAGCAGCCTACGTGGGACTTCGCAAGAGACCCAGTACTTC.